This T cell receptor (beta chain) stems from a study of blood T cell repertoires in COVID-19. About the research overall: The cDNA or gDNA used as material had been derived from T cells, B-cell-depleted T cells, or PBMCs.

CDR3 length equals 14 residues. Germline V gene data show CDR1 as LNHDA and CDR2 as SQIVND (reference sequence). The ends lost 6 bases at V and 2 bases at J; junction bases unmatched: 5. Per the original methods: From reference gene primer amplification, estimates of nucleated cell counts were derived. Profiling relied on immunoSEQ multiplex PCR, and the TCRdb table lists in-frame clones only, not all of them. The D gene and trimming were derived from the DNA, and the V and J assignments and clone size from that table. This sample carries 170,000 or so clones, 65% to 90% of them seen once, and the ten largest clones take roughly 8.7%.

Sequencing used peripheral blood. This receptor was identified in a man over 45 with active or convalescent COVID-19. The chain combines TRBV19 with TRBJ1-2, with TRBD1 identical over 8 bases. For the CDR3, the DNA is TGTGCCAGTAGCCTCGGACAGGGCAACTATGGCTACACCTTC. It specifies CASSLGQGNYGYTF.